The present T cell receptor beta chain was sequenced within a study of blood T cell repertoires in COVID-19. Study background: Acute and convalescent COVID-19 specimens originated in the United States, Italy and Spain. Sources were T cells, B-cell-depleted T cells, or PBMCs; the material itself was cDNA or gDNA.

Study processing details: Reference gene primer amplification yielded estimated nucleated cell counts. Here immunoSEQ multiplex PCR was the method, and the copy in TCRdb shows in-frame clones only, minus some. For V, J and clone size, that table is used; D and trimming come from the DNA. The sample has 190,000 or so clones, 85% to 90% seen once. Trimming cost V 5 bases and J 9 bases; bases outside gene matches: 4. This CDR3 region has 12 residues. Germline CDR1 is PRHDT and CDR2 is FYEKMQ (reference sequence). The chain has TRBV13 and TRBJ1-2, with 9 nucleotides matching TRBD1. The TCR was taken from a man aged 60 to 69 who had recovered from COVID-19. The specimen sequenced was peripheral blood. In DNA, the CDR3 is TGTGCCAGCAGCCGGGACAGGGCCAGCTACACCTTC. It codes for CASSRDRASYTF.